This TCR beta chain was identified in a study of T cell repertoires in cytomegalovirus infection. Trimming took 4 bases from V and 8 from J, leaving 9 bases between them. Germline CDR1 GTSNPN, CDR2 SVGIG (reference sequence). This CDR3 region has 11 residues. This clonotype was counted at least ten times. The antigen is unknown. TCRdb ran MiXCR on the reads and lists one entry per CDR3 protein. The data contain over 250,000 distinct CDR3 sequences, roughly a fifth of them seen just once; the ten biggest clones take up roughly 19%. Sample: cultured PBMCs, taken from culture after CMV antigen stimulation. The chain employs TRBV30 and TRBJ2-4; D gene uncertain. This TCR derives from a human donor in good health (CMV status not recorded). Some clones in this sample may be carry-over from other donors' samples. CDR3 in DNA: TGTGCCTGGAATAACCAAGACATTCAGTACTTC. It is translated as CAWNNQDIQYF.